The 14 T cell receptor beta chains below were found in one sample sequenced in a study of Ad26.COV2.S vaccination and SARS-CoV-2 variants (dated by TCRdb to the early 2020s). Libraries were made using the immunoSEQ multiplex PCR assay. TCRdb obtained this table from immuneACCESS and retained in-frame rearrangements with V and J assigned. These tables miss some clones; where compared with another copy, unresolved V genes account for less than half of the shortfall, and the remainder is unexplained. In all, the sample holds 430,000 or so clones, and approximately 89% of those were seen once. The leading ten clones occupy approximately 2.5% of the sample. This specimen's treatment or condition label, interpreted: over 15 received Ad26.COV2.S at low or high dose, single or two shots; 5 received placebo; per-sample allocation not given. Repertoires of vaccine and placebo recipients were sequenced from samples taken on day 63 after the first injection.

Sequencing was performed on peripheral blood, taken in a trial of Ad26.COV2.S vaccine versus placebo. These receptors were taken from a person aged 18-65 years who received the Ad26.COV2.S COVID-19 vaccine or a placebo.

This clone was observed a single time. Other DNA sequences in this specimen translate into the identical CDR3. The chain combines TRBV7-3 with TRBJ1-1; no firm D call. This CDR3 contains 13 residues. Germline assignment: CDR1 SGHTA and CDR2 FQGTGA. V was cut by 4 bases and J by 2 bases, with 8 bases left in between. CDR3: CASSSGGNTEAFF. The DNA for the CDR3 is TGTGCCAGCAGCTCCGGAGGAAACACTGAAGCTTTCTTT.

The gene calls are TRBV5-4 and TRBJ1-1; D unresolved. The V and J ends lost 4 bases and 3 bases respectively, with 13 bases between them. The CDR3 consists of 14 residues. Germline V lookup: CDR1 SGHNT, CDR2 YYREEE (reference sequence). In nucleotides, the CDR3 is TGTGCCAGCAGCACGAGGACGGATTACACTGAAGCTTTCTTT. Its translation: CASSTRTDYTEAFF. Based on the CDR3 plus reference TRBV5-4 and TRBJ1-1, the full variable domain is ETGVTQSPTHLIKTRGQQVTLRCSSQSGHNTVSWYQQALGQGPQFIFQYYREEENGRGNFPPRFSGLQFPNYSSELNVNALELDDSALYLCASSTRTDYTEAFFGQGTRLTVV.

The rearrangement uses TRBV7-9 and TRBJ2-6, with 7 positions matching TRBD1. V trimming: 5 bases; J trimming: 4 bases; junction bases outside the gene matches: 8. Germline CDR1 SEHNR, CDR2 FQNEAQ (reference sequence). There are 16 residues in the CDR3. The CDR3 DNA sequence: TGTGCCAGCAGCCGTCAGGGGGATTTCGGGGCCAACGTCCTGACTTTC. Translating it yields CASSRQGDFGANVLTF.

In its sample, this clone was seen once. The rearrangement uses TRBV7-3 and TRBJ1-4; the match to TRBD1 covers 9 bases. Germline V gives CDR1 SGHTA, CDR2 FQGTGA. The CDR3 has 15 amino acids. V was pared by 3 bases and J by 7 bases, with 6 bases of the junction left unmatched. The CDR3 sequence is CASSLTGTGPEKLFF. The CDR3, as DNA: TGTGCCAGCAGCTTGACCGGGACAGGGCCTGAAAAACTGTTTTTT.

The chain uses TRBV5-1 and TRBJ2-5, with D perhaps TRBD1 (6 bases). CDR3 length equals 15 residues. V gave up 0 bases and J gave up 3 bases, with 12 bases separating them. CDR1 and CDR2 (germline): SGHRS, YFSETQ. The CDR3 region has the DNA TGCGCCAGCAGCTTGGCCCCGGGACAAGAAGAGACCCAGTACTTC. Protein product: CASSLAPGQEETQYF.

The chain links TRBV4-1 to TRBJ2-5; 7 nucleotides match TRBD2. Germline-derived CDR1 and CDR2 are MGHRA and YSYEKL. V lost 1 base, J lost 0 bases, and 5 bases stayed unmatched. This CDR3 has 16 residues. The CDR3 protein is CASSQGSSGYQETQYF. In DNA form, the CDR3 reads TGCGCCAGCAGCCAAGGCTCTAGCGGATACCAAGAGACCCAGTACTTC.

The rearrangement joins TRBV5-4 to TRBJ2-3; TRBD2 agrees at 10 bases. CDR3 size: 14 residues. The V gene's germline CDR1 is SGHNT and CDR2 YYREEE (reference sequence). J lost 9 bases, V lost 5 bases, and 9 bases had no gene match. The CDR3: CASRTAGGLQTQYF. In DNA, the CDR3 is TGTGCCAGCAGAACAGCGGGGGGGCTTCAGACGCAGTATTTT.

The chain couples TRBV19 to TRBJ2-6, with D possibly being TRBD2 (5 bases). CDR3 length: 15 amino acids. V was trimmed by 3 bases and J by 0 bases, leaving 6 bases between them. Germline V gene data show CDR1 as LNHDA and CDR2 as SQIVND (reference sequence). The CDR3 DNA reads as TGTGCCAGTAGTATTGCGGGCTCTGGGGCCAACGTCCTGACTTTC. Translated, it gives CASSIAGSGANVLTF.

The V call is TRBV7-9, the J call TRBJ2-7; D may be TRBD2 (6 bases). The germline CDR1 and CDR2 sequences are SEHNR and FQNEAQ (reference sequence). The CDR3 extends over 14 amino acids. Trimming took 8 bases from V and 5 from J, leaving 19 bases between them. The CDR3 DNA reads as TGTGCCAGCCGCTCTTCGGGGGTTCGCCACGAGCAGTACTTC. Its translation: CASRSSGVRHEQYF.

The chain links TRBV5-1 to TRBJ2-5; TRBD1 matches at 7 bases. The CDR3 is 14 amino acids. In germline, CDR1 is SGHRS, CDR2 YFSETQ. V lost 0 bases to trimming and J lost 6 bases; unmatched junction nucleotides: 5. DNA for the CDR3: TGCGCCAGCAGCTTGGAGACAGGGACGAAGACCCAGTACTTC. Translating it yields CASSLETGTKTQYF.

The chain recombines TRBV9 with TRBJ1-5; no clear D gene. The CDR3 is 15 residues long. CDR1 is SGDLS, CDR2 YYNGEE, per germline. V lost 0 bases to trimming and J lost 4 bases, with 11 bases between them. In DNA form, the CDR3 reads TGTGCCAGCAGCGTAGGCCCCGCGGGGAATCAGCCCCAGCATTTT. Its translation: CASSVGPAGNQPQHF.

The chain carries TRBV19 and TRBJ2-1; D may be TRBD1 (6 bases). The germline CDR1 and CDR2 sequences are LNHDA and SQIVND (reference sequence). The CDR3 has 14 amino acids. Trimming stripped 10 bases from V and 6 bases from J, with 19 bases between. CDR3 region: CATVRDIVSNEQFF. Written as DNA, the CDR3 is TGTGCCACCGTGAGGGACATAGTAAGCAATGAGCAGTTCTTC. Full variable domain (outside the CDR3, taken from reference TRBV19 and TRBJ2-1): DGGITQSPKYLFRKEGQNVTLSCEQNLNHDAMYWYRQDPGQGLRLIYYSQIVNDFQKGDIAEGYSVSREKKESFPLTVTSAQKNPTAFYLCATVRDIVSNEQFFGPGTRLTVL.

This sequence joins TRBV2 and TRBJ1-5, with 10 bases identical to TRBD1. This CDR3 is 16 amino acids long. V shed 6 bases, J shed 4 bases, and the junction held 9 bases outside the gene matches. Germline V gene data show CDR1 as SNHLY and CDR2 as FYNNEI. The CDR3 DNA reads TGTGCCAGCAGGGCAGGAAGGACAGGGGGTAATCAGCCCCAGCATTTT. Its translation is CASRAGRTGGNQPQHF.

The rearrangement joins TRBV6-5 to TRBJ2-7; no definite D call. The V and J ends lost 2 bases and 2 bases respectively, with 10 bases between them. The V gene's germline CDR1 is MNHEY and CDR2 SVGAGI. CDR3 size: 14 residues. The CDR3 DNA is TGTGCCAGCAGTTACCAGAGATTTGCCTACGAGCAGTACTTC. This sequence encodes CASSYQRFAYEQYF.